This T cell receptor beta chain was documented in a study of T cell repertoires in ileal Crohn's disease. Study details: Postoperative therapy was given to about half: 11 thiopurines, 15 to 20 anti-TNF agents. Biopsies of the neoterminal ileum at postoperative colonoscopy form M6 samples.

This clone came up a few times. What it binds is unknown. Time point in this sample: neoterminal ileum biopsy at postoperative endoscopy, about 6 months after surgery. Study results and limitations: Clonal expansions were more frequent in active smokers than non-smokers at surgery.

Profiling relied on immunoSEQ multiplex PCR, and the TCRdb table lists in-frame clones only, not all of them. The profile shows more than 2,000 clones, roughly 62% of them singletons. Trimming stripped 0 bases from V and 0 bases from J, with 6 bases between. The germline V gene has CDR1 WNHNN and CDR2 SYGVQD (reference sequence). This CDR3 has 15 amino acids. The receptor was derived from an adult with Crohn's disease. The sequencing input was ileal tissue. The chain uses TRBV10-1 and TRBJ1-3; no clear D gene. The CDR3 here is CASSESPTSGNTIYF. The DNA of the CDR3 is TGCGCCAGCAGTGAGTCGCCTACCTCTGGAAACACCATATATTTT.